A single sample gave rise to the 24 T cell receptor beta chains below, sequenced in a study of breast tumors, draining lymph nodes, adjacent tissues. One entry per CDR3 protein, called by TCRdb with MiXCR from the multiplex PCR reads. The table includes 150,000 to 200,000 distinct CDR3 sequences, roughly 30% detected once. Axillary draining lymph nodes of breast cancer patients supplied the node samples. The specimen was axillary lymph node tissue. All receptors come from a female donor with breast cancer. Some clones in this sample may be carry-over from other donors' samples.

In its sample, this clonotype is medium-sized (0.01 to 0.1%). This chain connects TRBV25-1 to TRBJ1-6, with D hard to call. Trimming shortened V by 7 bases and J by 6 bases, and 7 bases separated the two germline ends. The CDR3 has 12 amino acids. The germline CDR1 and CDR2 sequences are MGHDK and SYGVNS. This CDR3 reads CASNLPNSPLHF. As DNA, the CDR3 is TGTGCCAGCAATCTCCCTAATTCACCCCTCCACTTT.

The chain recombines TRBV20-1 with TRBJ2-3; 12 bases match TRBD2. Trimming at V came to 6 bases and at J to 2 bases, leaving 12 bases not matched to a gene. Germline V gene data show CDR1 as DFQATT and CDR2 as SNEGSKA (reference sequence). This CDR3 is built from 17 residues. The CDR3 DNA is TGCAGTGCCCCGACTAGCGGGAGCTTCATTGACACAGATACGCAGTATTTT. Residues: CSAPTSGSFIDTDTQYF.

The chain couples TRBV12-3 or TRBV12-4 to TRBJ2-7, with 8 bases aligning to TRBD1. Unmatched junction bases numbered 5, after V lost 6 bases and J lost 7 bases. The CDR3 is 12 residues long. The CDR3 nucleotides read TGTGCCAGCAGCCGAGGACAGGGAGAGCAGTACTTC. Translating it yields CASSRGQGEQYF.

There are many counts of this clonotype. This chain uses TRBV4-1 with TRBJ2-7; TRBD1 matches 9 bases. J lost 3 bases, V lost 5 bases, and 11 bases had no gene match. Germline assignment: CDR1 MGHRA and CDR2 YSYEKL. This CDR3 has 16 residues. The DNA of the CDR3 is TGCGCCAGCAGCTACACCCCCGGGACAGGGAACTACGAGCAGTACTTC. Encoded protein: CASSYTPGTGNYEQYF.

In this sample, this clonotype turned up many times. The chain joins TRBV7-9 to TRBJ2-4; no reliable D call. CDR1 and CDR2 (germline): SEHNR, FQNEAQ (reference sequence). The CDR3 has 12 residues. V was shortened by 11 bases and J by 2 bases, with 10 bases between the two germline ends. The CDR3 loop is CASLSTKNIQYF. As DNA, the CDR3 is TGTGCCTCCTTGTCGACCAAAAACATTCAGTACTTC.

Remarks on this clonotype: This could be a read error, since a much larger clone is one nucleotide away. The CDR3 reads CASRGPYGYTF. The CDR3 nucleotides are TGTGCCAGCAGGGGGCCCTATGGCTACACCTTC. The chain links TRBV19 to TRBJ1-2; 8 nucleotides match TRBD1. This CDR3 comprises 11 residues. Trimming at V came to 9 bases and at J to 4 bases, leaving 1 base not matched to a gene. Germline V gives CDR1 LNHDA, CDR2 SQIVND (reference sequence).

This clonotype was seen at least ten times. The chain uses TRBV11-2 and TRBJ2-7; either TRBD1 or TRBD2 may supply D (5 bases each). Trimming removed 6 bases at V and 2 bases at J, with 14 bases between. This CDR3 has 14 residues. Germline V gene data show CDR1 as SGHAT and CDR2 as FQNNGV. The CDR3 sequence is CASSVRWGPYEQYF. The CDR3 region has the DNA TGTGCCAGCAGTGTGCGGTGGGGACCCTACGAGCAGTACTTC. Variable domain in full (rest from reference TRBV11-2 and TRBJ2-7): EAGVAQSPRYKIIEKRQSVAFWCNPISGHATLYWYQQILGQGPKLLIQFQNNGVVDDSQLPKDRFSAERLKGVDSTLKIQPAKLEDSAVYLCASSVRWGPYEQYFGPGTRLTVT.

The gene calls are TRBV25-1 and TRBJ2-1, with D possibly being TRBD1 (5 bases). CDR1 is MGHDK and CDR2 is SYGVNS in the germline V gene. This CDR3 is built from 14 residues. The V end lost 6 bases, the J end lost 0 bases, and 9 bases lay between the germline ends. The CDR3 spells CASRGPGSYNEQFF. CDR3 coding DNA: TGTGCCAGCAGGGGGCCGGGCTCCTACAATGAGCAGTTCTTC.

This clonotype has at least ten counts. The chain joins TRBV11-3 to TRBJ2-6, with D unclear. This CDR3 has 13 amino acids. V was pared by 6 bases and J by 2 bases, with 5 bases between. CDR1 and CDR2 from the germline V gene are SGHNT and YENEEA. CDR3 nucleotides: TGTGCCAGCAGGCCTGCTGGGGCCAACGTCCTGACTTTC. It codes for CASRPAGANVLTF. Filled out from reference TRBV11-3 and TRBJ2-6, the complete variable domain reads EAGVVQSPRYKIIEKKQPVAFWCNPISGHNTLYWYLQNLGQGPELLIRYENEEAVDDSQLPKDRFSAERLKGVDSTLKIQPAELGDSAVYLCASRPAGANVLTFGAGSRLTVL.

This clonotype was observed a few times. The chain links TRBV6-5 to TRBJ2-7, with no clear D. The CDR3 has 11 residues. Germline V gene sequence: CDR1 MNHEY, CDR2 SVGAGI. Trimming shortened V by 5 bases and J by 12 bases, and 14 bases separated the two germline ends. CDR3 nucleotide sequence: TGTGCCAGCAGTCACACCGGGTTTATGTACTTC. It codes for CASSHTGFMYF.

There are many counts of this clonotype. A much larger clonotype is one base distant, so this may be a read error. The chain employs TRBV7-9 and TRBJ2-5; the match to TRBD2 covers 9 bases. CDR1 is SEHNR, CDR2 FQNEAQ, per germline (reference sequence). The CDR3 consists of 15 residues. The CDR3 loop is CASSLNSGGGETQHF. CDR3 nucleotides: TGTGCCAGCAGCTTAAATAGCGGGGGTGGGGAGACCCAGCACTTC.

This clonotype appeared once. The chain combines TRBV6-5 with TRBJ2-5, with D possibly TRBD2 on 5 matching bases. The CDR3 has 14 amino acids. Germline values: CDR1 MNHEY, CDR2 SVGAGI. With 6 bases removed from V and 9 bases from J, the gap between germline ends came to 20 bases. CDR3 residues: CASSRDYSNQPQYF. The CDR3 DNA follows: TGTGCCAGCAGCCGGGATTATAGCAATCAGCCCCAGTACTTC.

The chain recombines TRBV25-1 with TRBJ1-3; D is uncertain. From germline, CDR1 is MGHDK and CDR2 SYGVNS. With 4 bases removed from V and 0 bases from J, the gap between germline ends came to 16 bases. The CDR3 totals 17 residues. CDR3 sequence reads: CASSARRVTGSGNTIYF. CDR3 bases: TGTGCCAGCAGTGCTAGACGGGTGACGGGCTCTGGAAACACCATATATTTT.

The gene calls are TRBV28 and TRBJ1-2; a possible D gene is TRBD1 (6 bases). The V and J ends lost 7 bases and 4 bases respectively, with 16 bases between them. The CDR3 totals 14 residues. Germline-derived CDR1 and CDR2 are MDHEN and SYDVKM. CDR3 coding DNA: TGTGCCAGCACCCTGCTGGGGGCCCCCTATGGCTACACCTTC. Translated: CASTLLGAPYGYTF.

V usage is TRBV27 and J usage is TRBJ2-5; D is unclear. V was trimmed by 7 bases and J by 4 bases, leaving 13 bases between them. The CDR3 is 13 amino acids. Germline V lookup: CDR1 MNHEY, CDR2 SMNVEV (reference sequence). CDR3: CASTTPNGETQYF. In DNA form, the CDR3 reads TGTGCCAGCACTACGCCCAACGGAGAGACCCAGTACTTC.

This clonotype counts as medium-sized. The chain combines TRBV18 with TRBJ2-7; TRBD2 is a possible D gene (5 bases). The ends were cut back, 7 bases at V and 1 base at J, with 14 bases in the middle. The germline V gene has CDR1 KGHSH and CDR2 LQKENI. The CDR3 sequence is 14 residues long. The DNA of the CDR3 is TGTGCCAGCTGCAATGAGACTACGTCCTACGAGCAGTACTTC. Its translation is CASCNETTSYEQYF.

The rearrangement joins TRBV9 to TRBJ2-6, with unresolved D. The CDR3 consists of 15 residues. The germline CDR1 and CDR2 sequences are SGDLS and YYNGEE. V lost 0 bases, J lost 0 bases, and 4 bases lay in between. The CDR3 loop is CASSVVDSGANVLTF. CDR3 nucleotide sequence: TGTGCCAGCAGCGTAGTTGACTCTGGGGCCAACGTCCTGACTTTC. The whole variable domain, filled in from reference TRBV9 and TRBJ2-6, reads DSGVTQTPKHLITATGQRVTLRCSPRSGDLSVYWYQQSLDQGLQFLIQYYNGEERAKGNILERFSAQQFPDLHSELNLSSLELGDSALYFCASSVVDSGANVLTFGAGSRLTVL.

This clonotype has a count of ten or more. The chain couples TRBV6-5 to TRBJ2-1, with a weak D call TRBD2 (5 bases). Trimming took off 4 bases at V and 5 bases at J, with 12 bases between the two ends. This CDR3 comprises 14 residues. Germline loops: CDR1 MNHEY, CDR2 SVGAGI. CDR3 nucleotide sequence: TGTGCCAGCAGTTTGTCCTCGGGGAACAATGAGCAGTTCTTC. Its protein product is CASSLSSGNNEQFF.

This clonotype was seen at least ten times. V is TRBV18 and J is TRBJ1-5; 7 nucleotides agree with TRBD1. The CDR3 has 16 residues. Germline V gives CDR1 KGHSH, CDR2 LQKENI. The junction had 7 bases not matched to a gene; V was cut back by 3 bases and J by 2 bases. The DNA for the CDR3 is TGTGCCAGCTCACCGAACAGGGGAGAGGGCAATCAGCCCCAGCATTTT. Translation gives CASSPNRGEGNQPQHF.

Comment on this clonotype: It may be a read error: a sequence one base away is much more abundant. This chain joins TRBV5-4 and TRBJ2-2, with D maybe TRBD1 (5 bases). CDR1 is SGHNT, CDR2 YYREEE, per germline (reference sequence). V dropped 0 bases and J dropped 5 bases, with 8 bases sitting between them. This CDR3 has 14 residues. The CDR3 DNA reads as TGTGCCAGCAGCTTGGTAGGGGCAACCGGGGAGCTGTTTTTT. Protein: CASSLVGATGELFF.

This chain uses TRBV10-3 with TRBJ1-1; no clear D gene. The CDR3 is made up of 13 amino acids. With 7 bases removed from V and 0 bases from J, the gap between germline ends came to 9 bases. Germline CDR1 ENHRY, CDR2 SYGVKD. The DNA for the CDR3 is TGTGCCATCAAGCAAGGCATGAACACTGAAGCTTTCTTT. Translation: CAIKQGMNTEAFF.

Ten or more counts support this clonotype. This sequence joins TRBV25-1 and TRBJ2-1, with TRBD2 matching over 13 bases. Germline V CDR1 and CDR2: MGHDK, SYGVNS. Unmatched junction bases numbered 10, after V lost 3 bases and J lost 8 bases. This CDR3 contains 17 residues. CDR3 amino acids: CASSDTSGRGAGHEQFF. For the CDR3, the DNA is TGTGCCAGCAGTGATACTAGCGGGAGGGGGGCTGGCCATGAGCAGTTCTTC.

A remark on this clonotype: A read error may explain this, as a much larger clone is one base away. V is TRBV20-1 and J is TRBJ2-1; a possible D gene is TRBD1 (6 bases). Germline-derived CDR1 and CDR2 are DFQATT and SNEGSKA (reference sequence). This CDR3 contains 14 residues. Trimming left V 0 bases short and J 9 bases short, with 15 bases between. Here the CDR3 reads CSARDRDTHTEQFF. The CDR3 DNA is TGCAGTGCTAGAGACCGGGACACCCACACTGAGCAGTTCTTC.

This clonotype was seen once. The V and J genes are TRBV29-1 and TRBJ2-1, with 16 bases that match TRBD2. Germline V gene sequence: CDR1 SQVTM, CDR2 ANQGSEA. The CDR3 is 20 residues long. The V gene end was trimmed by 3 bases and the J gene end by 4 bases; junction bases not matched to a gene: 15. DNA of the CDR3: TGCAGCGTTGAGCAGGGTCTGGGACTAGCGGGGGGGCCCTCGTACAATGAGCAGTTCTTC. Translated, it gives CSVEQGLGLAGGPSYNEQFF.